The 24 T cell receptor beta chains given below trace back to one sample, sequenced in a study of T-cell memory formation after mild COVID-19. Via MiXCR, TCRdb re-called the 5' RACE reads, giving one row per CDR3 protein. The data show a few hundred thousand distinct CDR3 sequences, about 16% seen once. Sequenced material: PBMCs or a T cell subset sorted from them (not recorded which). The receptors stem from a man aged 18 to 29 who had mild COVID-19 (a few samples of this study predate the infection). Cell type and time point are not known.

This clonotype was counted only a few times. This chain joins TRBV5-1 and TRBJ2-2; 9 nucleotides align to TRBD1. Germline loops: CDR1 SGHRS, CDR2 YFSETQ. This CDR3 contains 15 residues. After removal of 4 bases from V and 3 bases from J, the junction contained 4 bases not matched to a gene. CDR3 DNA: TGCGCCAGCAGCCAGCGGACAGGGGACACCGGGGAGCTGTTTTTT. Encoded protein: CASSQRTGDTGELFF.

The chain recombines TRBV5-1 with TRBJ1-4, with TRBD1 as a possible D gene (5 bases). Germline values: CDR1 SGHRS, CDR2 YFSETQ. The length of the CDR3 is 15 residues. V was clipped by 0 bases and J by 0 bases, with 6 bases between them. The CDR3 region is CASSLAGTTNEKLFF. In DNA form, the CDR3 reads TGCGCCAGCAGCTTGGCAGGGACAACTAATGAAAAACTGTTTTTT.

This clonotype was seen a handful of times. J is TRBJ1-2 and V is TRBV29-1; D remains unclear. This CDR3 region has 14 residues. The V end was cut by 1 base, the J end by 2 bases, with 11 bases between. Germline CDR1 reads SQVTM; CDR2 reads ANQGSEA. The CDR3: CSVEAGRLNYGYTF. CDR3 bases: TGCAGCGTTGAAGCCGGACGGCTAAACTATGGCTACACCTTC.

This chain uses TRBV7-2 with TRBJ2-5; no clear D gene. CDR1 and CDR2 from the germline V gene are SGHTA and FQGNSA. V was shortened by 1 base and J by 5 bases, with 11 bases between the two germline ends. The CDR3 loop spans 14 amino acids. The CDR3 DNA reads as TGTGCCAGCAGCTTAGGGGTCGTCAGGGAGACCCAGTACTTC. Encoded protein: CASSLGVVRETQYF.

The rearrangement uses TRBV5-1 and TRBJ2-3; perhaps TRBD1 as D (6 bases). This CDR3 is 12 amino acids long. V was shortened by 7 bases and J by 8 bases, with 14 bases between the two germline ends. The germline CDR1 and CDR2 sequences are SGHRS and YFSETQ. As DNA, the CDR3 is TGCGCCAGCCTGGGACATCTCGGTACGCAGTATTTT. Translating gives CASLGHLGTQYF.

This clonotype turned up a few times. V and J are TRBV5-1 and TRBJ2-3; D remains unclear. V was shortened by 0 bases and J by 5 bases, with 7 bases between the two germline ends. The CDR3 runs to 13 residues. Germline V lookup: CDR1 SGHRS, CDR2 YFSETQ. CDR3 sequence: CASSLDSVDTQYF. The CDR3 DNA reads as TGCGCCAGCAGCTTGGACAGCGTAGATACGCAGTATTTT.

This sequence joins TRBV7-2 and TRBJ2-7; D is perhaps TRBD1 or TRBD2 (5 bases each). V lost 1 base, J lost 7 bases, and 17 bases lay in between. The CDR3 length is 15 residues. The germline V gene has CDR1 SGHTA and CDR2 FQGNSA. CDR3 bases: TGTGCCAGCAGCTTAGTGAGGGGACCAGCCGCGGAGCAGTACTTC. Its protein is CASSLVRGPAAEQYF.

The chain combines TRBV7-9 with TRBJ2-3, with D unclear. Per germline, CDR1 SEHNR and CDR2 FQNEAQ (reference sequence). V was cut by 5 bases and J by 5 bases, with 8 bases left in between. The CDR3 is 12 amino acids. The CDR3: CASSPIQDTQYF. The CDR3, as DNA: TGTGCCAGCAGCCCCATTCAAGATACGCAGTATTTT.

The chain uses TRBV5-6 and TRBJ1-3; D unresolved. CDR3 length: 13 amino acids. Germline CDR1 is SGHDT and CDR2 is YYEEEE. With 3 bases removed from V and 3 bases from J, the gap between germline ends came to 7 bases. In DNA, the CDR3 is TGTGCCAGCAGCTCCGGACTTGGAAACACCATATATTTT. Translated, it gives CASSSGLGNTIYF.

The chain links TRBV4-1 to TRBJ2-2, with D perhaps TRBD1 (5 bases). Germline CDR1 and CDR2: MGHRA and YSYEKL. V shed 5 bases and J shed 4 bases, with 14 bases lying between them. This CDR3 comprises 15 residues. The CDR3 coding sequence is TGCGCCAGCAGCTCAAGGGGCAGTGGCACCGGGGAGCTGTTTTTT. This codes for CASSSRGSGTGELFF.

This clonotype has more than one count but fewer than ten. CDR3 sequence (DNA): TGTTCCGACGTGGGGTTGGACGAGCAGTACTTC. It encodes CSDVGLDEQYF. The rearrangement links TRBV12-3 or TRBV12-4 to TRBJ2-7; D uncertain. The CDR3 loop spans 11 amino acids.

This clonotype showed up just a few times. CDR3 loop: CASSQDRGRTYEQYF. CDR3 DNA: TGCGCCAGCAGCCAAGACAGGGGGAGAACCTACGAGCAGTACTTC. This rearrangement joins TRBV4-1 to TRBJ2-7; 7 nucleotides line up with TRBD1. With 0 bases clipped from V and 2 bases from J, the junction kept 4 bases outside the gene matches. The CDR3 loop spans 15 amino acids. The germline CDR1 and CDR2 sequences are MGHRA and YSYEKL.

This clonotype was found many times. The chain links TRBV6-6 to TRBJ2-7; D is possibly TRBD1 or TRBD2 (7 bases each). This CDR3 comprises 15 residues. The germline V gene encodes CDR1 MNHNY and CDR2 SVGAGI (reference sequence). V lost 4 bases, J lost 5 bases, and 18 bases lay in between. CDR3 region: CASSSAGGGRNEQYF. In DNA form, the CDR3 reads TGTGCCAGCAGTTCCGCAGGGGGGGGCCGGAACGAGCAGTACTTC.

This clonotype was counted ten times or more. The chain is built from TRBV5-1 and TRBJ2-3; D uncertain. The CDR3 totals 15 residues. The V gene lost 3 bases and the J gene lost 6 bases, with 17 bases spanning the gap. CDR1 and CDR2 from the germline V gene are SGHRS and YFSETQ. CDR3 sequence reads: CASSSTPNPEDTQYF. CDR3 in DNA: TGCGCCAGCAGCTCGACACCGAACCCAGAGGATACGCAGTATTTT.

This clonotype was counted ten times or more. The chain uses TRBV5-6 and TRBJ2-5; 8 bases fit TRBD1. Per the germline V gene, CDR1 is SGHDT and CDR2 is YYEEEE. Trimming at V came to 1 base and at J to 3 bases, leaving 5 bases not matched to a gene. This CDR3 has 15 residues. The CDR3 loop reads CASSLPRTGKETQYF. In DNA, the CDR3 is TGTGCCAGCAGCTTGCCCAGGACAGGGAAAGAGACCCAGTACTTC.

The CDR3 loop reads CASSVGEQETQYF. The CDR3 region has the DNA TGTGCCAGCAGCGTAGGGGAACAAGAGACCCAGTACTTC. The rearrangement uses TRBV9 and TRBJ2-5; D is unresolved. Germline CDR1 is SGDLS and CDR2 is YYNGEE. This CDR3 has 13 amino acids. The ends were cut back, 0 bases at V and 2 bases at J, with 5 bases in the middle.

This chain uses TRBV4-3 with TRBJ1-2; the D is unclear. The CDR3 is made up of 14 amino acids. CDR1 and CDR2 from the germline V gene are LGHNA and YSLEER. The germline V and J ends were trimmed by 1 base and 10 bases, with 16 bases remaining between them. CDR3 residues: CASSQVSGSSVYTF. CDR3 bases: TGCGCCAGCAGCCAAGTTTCCGGGTCGAGTGTCTACACCTTC.

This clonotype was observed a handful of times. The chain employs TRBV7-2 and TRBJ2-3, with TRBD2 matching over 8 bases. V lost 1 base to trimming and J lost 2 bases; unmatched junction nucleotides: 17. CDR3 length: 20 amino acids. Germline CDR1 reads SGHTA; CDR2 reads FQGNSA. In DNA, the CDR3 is TGTGCCAGCAGCTTAGTCCCTTCAGGGGCGGGGGGTCCCCCCACAGATACGCAGTATTTT. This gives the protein CASSLVPSGAGGPPTDTQYF.

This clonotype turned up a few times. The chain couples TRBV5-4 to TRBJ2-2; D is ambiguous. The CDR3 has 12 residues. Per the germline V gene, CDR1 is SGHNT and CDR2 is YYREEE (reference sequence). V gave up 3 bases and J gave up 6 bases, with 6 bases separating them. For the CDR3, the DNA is TGTGCCAGCAGCTCCGTCGCCGGGGAGCTGTTTTTT. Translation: CASSSVAGELFF.

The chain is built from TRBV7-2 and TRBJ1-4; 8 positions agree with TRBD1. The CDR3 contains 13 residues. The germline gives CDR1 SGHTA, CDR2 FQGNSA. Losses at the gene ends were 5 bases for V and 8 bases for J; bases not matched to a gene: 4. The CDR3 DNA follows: TGTGCCAGCAGCCAGGGGGCAGGGGAAAAACTGTTTTTT. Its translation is CASSQGAGEKLFF. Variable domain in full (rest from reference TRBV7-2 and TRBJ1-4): GAGVSQSPSNKVTEKGKDVELRCDPISGHTALYWYRQSLGQGLEFLIYFQGNSAPDKSGLPSDRFSAERTGGSVSTLTIQRTQQEDSAVYLCASSQGAGEKLFFGSGTQLSVL.

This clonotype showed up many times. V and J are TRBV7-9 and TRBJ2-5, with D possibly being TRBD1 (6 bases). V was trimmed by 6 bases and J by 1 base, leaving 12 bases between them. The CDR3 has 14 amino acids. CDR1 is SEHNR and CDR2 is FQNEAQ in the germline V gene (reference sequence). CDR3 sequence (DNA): TGTGCCAGCAGAAAGACAGGACCCCAAGAGACCCAGTACTTC. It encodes CASRKTGPQETQYF.

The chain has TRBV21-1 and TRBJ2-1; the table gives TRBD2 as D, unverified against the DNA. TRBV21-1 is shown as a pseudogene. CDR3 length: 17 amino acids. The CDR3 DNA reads TGTGCCAGCACCCAAGTCCCAGGGGGACTAGCGGCTAATGAGCAGTTCTTC. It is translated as CASTQVPGGLAANEQFF.

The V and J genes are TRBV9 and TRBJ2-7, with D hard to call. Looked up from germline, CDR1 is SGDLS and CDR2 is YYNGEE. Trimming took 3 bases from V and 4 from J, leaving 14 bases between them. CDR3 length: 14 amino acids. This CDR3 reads CASSARSMEYEQYF. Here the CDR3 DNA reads TGTGCCAGCAGCGCCCGATCGATGGAGTACGAGCAGTACTTC.

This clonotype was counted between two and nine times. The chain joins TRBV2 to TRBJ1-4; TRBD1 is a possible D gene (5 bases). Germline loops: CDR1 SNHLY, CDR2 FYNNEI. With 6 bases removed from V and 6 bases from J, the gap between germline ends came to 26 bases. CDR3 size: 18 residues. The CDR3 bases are TGTGCCAGCAGCGAGAAACGGGACCGGGGGAACGAGGATGAAAAACTGTTTTTT. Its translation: CASSEKRDRGNEDEKLFF.